This TCR beta chain originates from a study of blood T cell repertoires in COVID-19. Study-wide context: Both acute and convalescent COVID-19 samples were obtained from the United States, Italy and Spain. Sample material is recorded as cDNA or gDNA derived from T cells, B-cell-depleted T cells, or PBMCs.

Per the original methods: The authors estimated nucleated cell counts from reference gene primer amplification. Method: immunoSEQ multiplex PCR; TCRdb's copy keeps in-frame clones and lacks some. V, J and clone size were drawn from that table, and D and trimming were deduced from the DNA. This table holds about 120,000 clones, just under 90% found once. Per germline, CDR1 SNHLY and CDR2 FYNNEI. V shed 6 bases and J shed 1 base, with 12 bases lying between them. The CDR3 is 14 residues long. This chain joins TRBV2 and TRBJ1-1; tentatively, D is TRBD1 (6 bases). The TCR comes from a woman between 50 and 59 years old with acute or convalescent COVID-19. Sequenced material: peripheral blood. This CDR3 is CASRGDRPNTEAFF. The CDR3 DNA reads TGTGCCAGCAGGGGCGACAGGCCGAACACTGAAGCTTTCTTT.